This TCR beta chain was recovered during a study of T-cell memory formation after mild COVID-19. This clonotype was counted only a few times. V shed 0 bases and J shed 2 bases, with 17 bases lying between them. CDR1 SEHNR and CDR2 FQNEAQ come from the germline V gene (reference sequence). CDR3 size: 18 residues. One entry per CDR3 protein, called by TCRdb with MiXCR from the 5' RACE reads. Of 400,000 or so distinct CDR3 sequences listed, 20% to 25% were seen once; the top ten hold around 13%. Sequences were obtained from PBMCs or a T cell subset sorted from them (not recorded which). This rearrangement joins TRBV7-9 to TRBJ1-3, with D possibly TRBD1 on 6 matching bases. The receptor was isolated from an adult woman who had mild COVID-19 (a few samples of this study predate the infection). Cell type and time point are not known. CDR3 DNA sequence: TGTGCCAGCAGCTTAGCAATGGGGACACGTCATCCTGGAAACACCATATATTTT. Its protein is CASSLAMGTRHPGNTIYF.